This is a list of T cell receptor beta chains from one sample in a study of cytomegalovirus exposure and HLA in healthy donors. The protocol was immunoSEQ multiplex PCR, while the TCRdb copy is restricted to in-frame clones and leaves out a portion. The table includes approximately 95,000 clones, around 84% detected once. The sequenced sample was PBMCs. The receptors were gathered from a woman in her thirties or forties in good health and CMV-seropositive. CDR3s include the opening cysteine and the closing phenylalanine or tryptophan. The D gene is left open where the match is weak. Expanded clones are given a class, and other clones once, few, many or no size at all.

CASSGRGASGSSTDTQYF	TGTGCCAGCAGCGGCCGGGGGGCTAGCGGGAGTAGCACAGATACGCAGTATTTT	NA	TRBV9	TRBD2	TRBJ2-3
CSVGLAGGSSSTDTQYF	TGCAGCGTTGGGCTAGCGGGAGGTTCGTCTAGCACAGATACGCAGTATTTT	NA	TRBV29-1	TRBD2	TRBJ2-3
CASSPDRSNEKLFF	TGTGCCAGCAGCCCGGACAGGTCTAATGAAAAACTGTTTTTT	NA	TRBV4-2	TRBD1	TRBJ1-4
CASSHPTRGPEQYF	TGCGCCAGCAGCCACCCGACCAGGGGCCCCGAGCAGTACTTC	few	TRBV4-1	NA	TRBJ2-7
CSVADSGYYGYTF	TGCAGCGTCGCGGACAGTGGGTACTATGGCTACACCTTC	NA	TRBV29-1	NA	TRBJ1-2
CASSLTEKLTNYGYTF	TGTGCCAGCAGCCTGACAGAGAAGCTTACAAACTATGGCTACACCTTC	NA	TRBV28	NA	TRBJ1-2
CASSRPTSGSNEQYF	TGTGCCAGCAGCCGGCCGACTAGCGGGAGTAACGAGCAGTACTTC	NA	TRBV13	TRBD2	TRBJ2-7
CASSQDTTPGRNTEAFF	TGTGCCAGCAGCCAAGATACCACCCCAGGCCGGAACACTGAAGCTTTCTTT	NA	TRBV4-2	NA	TRBJ1-1
CASSLVGVGTLTQYF	TGTGCCAGCAGCTTGGTAGGGGTTGGTACACTGACCCAGTACTTC	few	TRBV5-6	NA	TRBJ2-5
CTSSQQDRVSGFLKNQPQHF	TGCACCAGCAGCCAGCAGGACAGGGTCTCGGGGTTTCTAAAAAATCAGCCCCAGCATTTT	NA	TRBV1	NA	TRBJ1-5
CASSDGTSGRPGYEQYF	TGTGCCAGCAGTGACGGGACTAGCGGGAGGCCAGGCTACGAGCAGTACTTC	NA	TRBV6-4	TRBD2	TRBJ2-7
CASSLGGGIQETQYF	TGTGCCAGCAGTTTAGGTGGGGGGATCCAAGAGACCCAGTACTTC	NA	TRBV28	NA	TRBJ2-5
CSAHTEGRQFF	TGCAGTGCTCATACGGAGGGCCGGCAGTTCTTC	NA	TRBV20-1	NA	TRBJ2-1
CASSEVGFSGNTIYF	TGTGCCAGCAGTGAAGTGGGCTTCTCTGGAAACACCATATATTTT	NA	TRBV25-1	NA	TRBJ1-3
CASNLAGWETQYF	TGTGCCAGCAATCTAGCGGGCTGGGAGACCCAGTACTTC	NA	TRBV6-1	TRBD2	TRBJ2-5
CASSLEPGSEQYF	TGTGCCAGCAGCTTGGAGCCGGGGAGCGAGCAGTACTTC	NA	TRBV5-4	NA	TRBJ2-7
CASSSSGSYEQYF	TGTGCCAGCAGCTCTAGCGGGAGCTACGAGCAGTACTTC	NA	TRBV5-6	TRBD2	TRBJ2-7
CASSLFGQTGANVLTF	TGCGCCAGCAGCCTATTCGGACAGACTGGGGCCAACGTCCTGACTTTC	NA	TRBV4-1	NA	TRBJ2-6
CASSQELATDTQYF	TGTGCCAGCAGCCAAGAGCTAGCGACAGATACGCAGTATTTT	NA	TRBV4-2	NA	TRBJ2-3
CACSGSNEQFF	TGTGCCTGTAGCGGGAGCAATGAGCAGTTCTTC	once	TRBV30	TRBD2	TRBJ2-1
CASSAAGGHTEAFF	TGTGCCAGCAGCGCCGCAGGGGGACACACTGAAGCTTTCTTT	NA	TRBV9	TRBD1	TRBJ1-1
CASSQDRVSGYTF	TGTGCCAGCAGTCAGGACAGGGTAAGTGGCTACACCTTC	NA	TRBV6-6	TRBD1	TRBJ1-2
CATSRDSSGGLEQYF	TGTGCCACCAGCAGAGATAGTAGCGGGGGGTTGGAGCAGTACTTC	NA	TRBV15	TRBD2	TRBJ2-7
CASSLMGLAGGTDTQYF	TGCGCCAGCAGCTTGATGGGACTAGCGGGAGGCACAGATACGCAGTATTTT	NA	TRBV5-1	TRBD2	TRBJ2-3
CASSERRQETQYF	TGTGCCAGCAGTGAACGGCGGCAAGAGACCCAGTACTTC	NA	TRBV2	NA	TRBJ2-5
CARSLEFRNTEAFF	TGTGCCAGAAGCTTAGAATTCAGGAACACTGAAGCTTTCTTT	NA	TRBV7-5	NA	TRBJ1-1
CASSILAGSYNEQFF	TGTGCCAGCAGCATACTAGCGGGATCCTACAATGAGCAGTTCTTC	NA	TRBV7-6	TRBD2	TRBJ2-1
CASSLATGSGWSNQPQHF	TGTGCCAGCAGCTTAGCGACAGGGTCGGGTTGGAGCAATCAGCCCCAGCATTTT	NA	TRBV7-8	TRBD1	TRBJ1-5
CASSLAPGEETQYF	TGCGCCAGCAGCTTGGCCCCCGGGGAAGAGACCCAGTACTTC	NA	TRBV5-1	NA	TRBJ2-5
CASSSRTGYETQYF	TGTGCTAGCAGCTCAAGGACAGGGTACGAGACCCAGTACTTC	NA	TRBV7-7	TRBD1	TRBJ2-5
CSVDFQREEYTQYF	TGCAGCGTTGACTTTCAGCGGGAGGAGTATACGCAGTATTTT	NA	TRBV29-1	TRBD2	TRBJ2-3
CASSVQNYGYTF	TGTGCCAGCAGTGTCCAGAACTATGGCTACACCTTC	NA	TRBV6-1	NA	TRBJ1-2
CASSQFIAGAETQYF	TGTGCCAGCAGCCAATTTATAGCGGGAGCGGAGACCCAGTACTTC	NA	TRBV4-2	TRBD2	TRBJ2-5
CASRRTGTNYGYTF	TGTGCCAGCAGGCGGACAGGTACTAACTATGGCTACACCTTC	NA	TRBV28	TRBD1	TRBJ1-2
CALFTDTQYF	TGTGCCCTTTTTACAGATACGCAGTATTTT	NA	TRBV7-7	NA	TRBJ2-3
CASSEVFRDNSYEQYF	TGTGCCAGCAGTGAAGTCTTCCGGGACAACTCCTACGAGCAGTACTTC	NA	TRBV6-1	NA	TRBJ2-7
CATSREAGTDTQYF	TGTGCCACCAGCAGAGAGGCGGGTACAGATACGCAGTATTTT	NA	TRBV15	NA	TRBJ2-3
CASSLAGGSYEQYF	TGTGCCAGCAGCTTAGCCGGAGGGTCCTACGAGCAGTACTTC	NA	TRBV11-1	NA	TRBJ2-7
CASSDDGGYQPQHF	TGTGCCAGCAGTGACGATGGAGGCTATCAGCCCCAGCATTTT	NA	TRBV2	NA	TRBJ1-5
CASSEVPQVSYEQYF	TGTGCCAGCAGTGAAGTACCACAGGTCTCCTACGAGCAGTACTTC	NA	TRBV6-1	NA	TRBJ2-7
CASSRPGQGEEKLFF	TGTGCCAGCTCGCGCCCGGGACAGGGGGAGGAAAAACTGTTTTTT	NA	TRBV18	TRBD1	TRBJ1-4
CASSAGTGDNYGYTF	TGTGCCAGCAGCGCCGGGACAGGGGATAACTATGGCTACACCTTC	NA	TRBV9	TRBD1	TRBJ1-2
CASSLDTNYGYTF	TGTGCCAGCAGCTTAGACACCAACTATGGCTACACCTTC	NA	TRBV7-8	NA	TRBJ1-2
CAWSGGLVQADTQYF	TGTGCCTGGAGTGGAGGACTGGTTCAGGCAGATACGCAGTATTTT	NA	TRBV30	NA	TRBJ2-3
CASNLRTSGATTDTQYF	TGTGCCAGCAACTTACGGACGAGCGGGGCCACCACAGATACGCAGTATTTT	NA	TRBV11-2	TRBD2	TRBJ2-3
CASSIQRGVLNEQFF	TGTGCCAGCAGCATCCAACGGGGGGTCCTCAATGAGCAGTTCTTC	NA	TRBV5-4	TRBD2	TRBJ2-1
CASSLRGPEQYF	TGTGCCAGCAGTTTGCGGGGTCCCGAGCAGTACTTC	NA	TRBV6-6	NA	TRBJ2-7
CASSLGTSGSLWEQYF	TGTGCCAGCAGCTTAGGGACTAGCGGGAGTCTTTGGGAGCAGTACTTC	NA	TRBV7-6	TRBD2	TRBJ2-7
CASSLGAGMYQETQYF	TGTGCCAGCAGCTTAGGGGCGGGCATGTACCAAGAGACCCAGTACTTC	once	TRBV7-2	NA	TRBJ2-5
CSASGDYEQYF	TGCAGTGCTAGCGGAGACTACGAGCAGTACTTC	NA	TRBV20-1	NA	TRBJ2-7
CASSPGLAGEETQYF	TGTGCCAGCTCACCAGGGCTAGCGGGAGAAGAGACCCAGTACTTC	few	TRBV18	TRBD2	TRBJ2-5
CASSYSPPGGSEQYF	TGTGCCAGCAGTTACAGTCCCCCAGGGGGGTCCGAGCAGTACTTC	once	TRBV6-5	NA	TRBJ2-7
CASQITKGETQYF	TGTGCCAGCCAAATTACAAAGGGGGAGACCCAGTACTTC	NA	TRBV18	NA	TRBJ2-5
CASSIRSRAGYTF	TGTGCCAGTAGTATTAGAAGCAGGGCTGGCTACACCTTC	NA	TRBV19	NA	TRBJ1-2